This TCR beta chain was retrieved from a study of cytomegalovirus exposure and HLA in healthy donors. About the research overall: The roughly 130 validation repertoires used the same platform as the 550 to 700 first-cohort repertoires (as reported by a later analysis). Study conclusions and caveats: According to a later analysis, TCR clusters from the first cohort tended to co-occur in the roughly 130 validation repertoires. CMV antigen specificity of three CMV-associated chains was confirmed in vitro.

V was clipped by 5 bases and J by 3 bases, with 5 bases between them. Germline assignment: CDR1 MNHEY and CDR2 SMNVEV (reference sequence). This CDR3 comprises 13 residues. This clone was observed once. Its antigen is unknown. The table came from immunoSEQ multiplex PCR; TCRdb's copy has only in-frame clones and leaves some out. Of roughly 49,000 clones in the sample, roughly 94% were seen once. This TCR derives from a woman aged 18-35 years in good health and CMV-seropositive. Input material: PBMCs. V is TRBV27 and J is TRBJ2-6; no firm D call. The DNA of the CDR3 is TGTGCCAGCAGTATCGGTGGGGCCAACGTCCTGACTTTC. This sequence encodes CASSIGGANVLTF.